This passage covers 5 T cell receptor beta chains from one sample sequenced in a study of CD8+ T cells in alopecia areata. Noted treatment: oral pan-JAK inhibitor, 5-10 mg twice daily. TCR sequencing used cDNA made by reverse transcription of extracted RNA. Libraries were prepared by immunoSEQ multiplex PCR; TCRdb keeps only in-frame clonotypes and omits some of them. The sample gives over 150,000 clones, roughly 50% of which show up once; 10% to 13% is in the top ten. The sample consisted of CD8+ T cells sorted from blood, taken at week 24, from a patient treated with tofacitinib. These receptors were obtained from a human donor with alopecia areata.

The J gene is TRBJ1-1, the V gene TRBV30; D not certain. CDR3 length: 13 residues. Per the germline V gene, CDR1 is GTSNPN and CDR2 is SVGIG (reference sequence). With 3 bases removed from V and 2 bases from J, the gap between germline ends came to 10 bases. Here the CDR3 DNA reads TGTGCCTGGAGCTCGGACTCCAACACTGAAGCTTTCTTT. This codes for CAWSSDSNTEAFF.

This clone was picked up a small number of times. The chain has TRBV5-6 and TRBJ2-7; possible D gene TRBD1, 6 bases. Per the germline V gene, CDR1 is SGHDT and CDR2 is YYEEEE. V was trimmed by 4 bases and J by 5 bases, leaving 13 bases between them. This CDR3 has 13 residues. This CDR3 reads CASSQLTGNEQYF. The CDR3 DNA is TGTGCCAGCAGCCAACTTACAGGGAACGAGCAGTACTTC.

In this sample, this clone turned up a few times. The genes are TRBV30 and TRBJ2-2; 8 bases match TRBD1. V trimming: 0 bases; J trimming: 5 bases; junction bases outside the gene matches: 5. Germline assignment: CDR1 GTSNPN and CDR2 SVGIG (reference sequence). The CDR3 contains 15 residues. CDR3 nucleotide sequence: TGTGCCTGGAGTGTCCGGGACAGGCATACCGGGGAGCTGTTTTTT. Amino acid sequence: CAWSVRDRHTGELFF.

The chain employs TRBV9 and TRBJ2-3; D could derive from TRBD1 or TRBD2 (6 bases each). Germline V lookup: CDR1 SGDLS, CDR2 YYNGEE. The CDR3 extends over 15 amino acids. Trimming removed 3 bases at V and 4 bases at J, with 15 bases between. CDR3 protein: CASSGTGGGPDTQYF. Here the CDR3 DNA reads TGTGCCAGCAGCGGTACCGGAGGGGGTCCAGATACGCAGTATTTT.

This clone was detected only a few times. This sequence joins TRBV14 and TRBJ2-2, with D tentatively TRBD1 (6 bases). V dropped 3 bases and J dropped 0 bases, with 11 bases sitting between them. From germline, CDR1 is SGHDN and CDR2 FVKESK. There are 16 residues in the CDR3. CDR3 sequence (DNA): TGTGCCAGCAGCCACTTGGACAGTCCGAACACCGGGGAGCTGTTTTTT. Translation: CASSHLDSPNTGELFF.